This T cell receptor (beta chain) was sequenced during a study of Ad26.COV2.S vaccination and SARS-CoV-2 variants. Only in-frame clones appear in the TCRdb table, and some are missing; sequencing was by immunoSEQ multiplex PCR. The table shows about 680,000 clones, with 89% occurring only once. Deletions cut 8 bases from V and 6 bases from J, with 17 bases between. The germline V gene has CDR1 MNHEY and CDR2 SVGAGI. CDR3 size: 14 residues. Treatment meaning: roughly 20 received Ad26.COV2.S at low or high dose, single or two shots; roughly five received placebo; per-sample allocation not given. Samples analyzed were those drawn on day 63 after the first vaccine or placebo injection.

This sequence originates from a person between 18 and 65 years old who received the Ad26.COV2.S COVID-19 vaccine or a placebo. This chain uses TRBV6-5 with TRBJ1-5; D uncertain. Sequencing was performed on peripheral blood, taken in a trial of Ad26.COV2.S vaccine versus placebo. DNA for the CDR3: TGTGCCAGCGGGCTGAAGGCCGCCGGTCAGCCCCAGCATTTT. Translating gives CASGLKAAGQPQHF.